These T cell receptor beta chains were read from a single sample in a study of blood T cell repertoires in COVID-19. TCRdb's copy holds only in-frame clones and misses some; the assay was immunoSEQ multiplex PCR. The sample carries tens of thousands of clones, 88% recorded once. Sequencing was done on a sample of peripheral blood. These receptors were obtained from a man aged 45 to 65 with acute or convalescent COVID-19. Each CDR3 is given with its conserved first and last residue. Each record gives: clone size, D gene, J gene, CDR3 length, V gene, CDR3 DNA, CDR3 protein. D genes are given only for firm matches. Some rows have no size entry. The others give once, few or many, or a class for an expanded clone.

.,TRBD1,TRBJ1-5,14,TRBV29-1,TGCAGCGTTAAGCAGGGGGCTGGCAATCAGCCCCAGCATTTT,CSVKQGAGNQPQHF
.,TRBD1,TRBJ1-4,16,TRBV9,TGTGCCAGCAGCATACTCGGACAGGGGAGGGATGAAAAACTGTTTTTT,CASSILGQGRDEKLFF
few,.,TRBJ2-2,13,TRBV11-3,TGTGCCAGCAGCGAAGCACAGGGAGGGGAGCTGTTTTTT,CASSEAQGGELFF
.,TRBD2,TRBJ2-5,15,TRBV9,TGTGCCAGCAGCGTAGGGACTAGCGGGGCTGAGACCCAGTACTTC,CASSVGTSGAETQYF
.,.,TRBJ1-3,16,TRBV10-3,TGTGCCATCAGTACTCCTCGGGGGGGGTCTGGAAACACCATATATTTT,CAISTPRGGSGNTIYF
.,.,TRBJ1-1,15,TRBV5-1,TGCGCCAGCAGCCGGACAGCGGGAATGAACACTGAAGCTTTCTTT,CASSRTAGMNTEAFF
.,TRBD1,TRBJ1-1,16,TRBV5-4,TGTGCCAGCAGCGCGGACAGGGGAGGAAAGAACACTGAAGCTTTCTTT,CASSADRGGKNTEAFF
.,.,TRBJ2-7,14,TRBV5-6,TGTGCCAGCAGCTTTGGGACAACGCCCGGCGAGCAGTACTTC,CASSFGTTPGEQYF
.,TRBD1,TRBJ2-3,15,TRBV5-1,TGCGCCAGCAGCAAGGAGGGACAGGGCACAGATACGCAGTATTTT,CASSKEGQGTDTQYF
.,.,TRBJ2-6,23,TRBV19,TGTGCCAGTAGTATAGATCAATGGAGGGCGGACTTGGGAACACGCTCTGGGGCCAACGTCCTGACTTTC,CASSIDQWRADLGTRSGANVLTF
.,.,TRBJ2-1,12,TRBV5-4,TGTGCCAGCAGCTTAAACTTCCATGAGCAGTTCTTC,CASSLNFHEQFF
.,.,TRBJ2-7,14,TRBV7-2,TGTGCCAGCAGCTTAGTTTCCGAGACCTACGAGCAGTACTTC,CASSLVSETYEQYF
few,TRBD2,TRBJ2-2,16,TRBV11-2,TGTGCCAGCAGCTTAATTTCGACTAGCAGGTCCGGGGAGCTGTTTTTT,CASSLISTSRSGELFF
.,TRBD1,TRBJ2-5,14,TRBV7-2,TGTGCCAGCAGCCCAACGACAGGGTACGAGACCCAGTACTTC,CASSPTTGYETQYF
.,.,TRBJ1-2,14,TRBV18,TGTGCCAGCTCACAGAAATCAGCTAACTATGGCTACACCTTC,CASSQKSANYGYTF
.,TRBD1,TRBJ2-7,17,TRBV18,TGTGCCAGCTCACCACCGATCGGGGGGACAGGGAGTTACGAGCAGTACTTC,CASSPPIGGTGSYEQYF
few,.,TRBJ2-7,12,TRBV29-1,TGCAGCGCTGGGGCAGCATCCTACGAGCAGTACTTC,CSAGAASYEQYF
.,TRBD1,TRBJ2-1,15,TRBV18,TGTGCCAGCTCACCTAGAGGGACAGGGGGCAATGAGCAGTTCTTC,CASSPRGTGGNEQFF
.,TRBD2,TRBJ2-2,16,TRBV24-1,TGTGCCACCAGTGATTTGACTAGCGGGGGGGCCGGGGAGCTGTTTTTT,CATSDLTSGGAGELFF
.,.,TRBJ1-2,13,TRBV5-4,TGTGCCAGCAGCCCGGACAGTTCTGGTGGCTACACCTTC,CASSPDSSGGYTF
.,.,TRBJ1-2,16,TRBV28,TGTGCCAGCTTTCCACCGGTTATCGGGACAAAAGACGGCTACACCTTC,CASFPPVIGTKDGYTF
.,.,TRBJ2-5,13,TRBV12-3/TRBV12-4,TGTGCCAGCAGTTGGCGGGGCGGGGAGACCCAGTACTTC,CASSWRGGETQYF
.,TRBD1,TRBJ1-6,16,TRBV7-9,TGTGCCAGCAGCTTACTAGGACAGGATGGTAATTCACCCCTCCACTTT,CASSLLGQDGNSPLHF
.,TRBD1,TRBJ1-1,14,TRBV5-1,TGCGCCAGCAGCTTAGGGACAGCGAACACTGAAGCTTTCTTT,CASSLGTANTEAFF
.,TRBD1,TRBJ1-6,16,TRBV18,TGTGCCAGCTCACCGTCAACAGGGGGCTCGAATTCACCCCTCCACTTT,CASSPSTGGSNSPLHF
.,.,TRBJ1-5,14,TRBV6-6,TGTGCCAGCAGTTACTCGATTCTGAGTCAGCCCCAGCATTTT,CASSYSILSQPQHF